This T cell receptor (beta chain) was documented in a study of cytomegalovirus exposure and HLA in healthy donors. Overall study results and limits: Researchers reportedly found TCR beta sequences accurately predicted most subjects' HLA-A and HLA-B alleles. An ancestry cluster, one associated with Asian ancestry, reportedly showed fewer N-insertions than the 666-donor mean in a later analysis.

Germline V CDR1 and CDR2: MRHNA, SNTAGT. The CDR3 has 14 residues. A word on this clone: The antigen remains undetermined. The germline gene is not matched at one end of the junction; a read error may be the cause.

13 Jbeta primers and 60 Vbeta primers were used for the PCR. Per the original methods: An analysis performed later counted roughly 79 million unique TCR beta chains (around 9.9 million of them shared). Sequencing used immunoSEQ multiplex PCR; TCRdb keeps in-frame clones, though not all of them. V and J calls and clone size follow that table, whereas D and trimming were derived from the DNA. The data contain approximately 92,000 clones, about three quarters of them singletons. V usage is TRBV6-4 and J usage is TRBJ1-2; 8 nucleotides line up with TRBD1. Sequenced input: PBMCs. The sequence derives from a man aged 45-65 years in good health and CMV-seropositive. Written as DNA, the CDR3 is TGTGTCAGCAGTGAACAGGGGGGAAACTATGGCTACACCTTC. Its translation is CVSSEQGGNYGYTF.